These 17 T cell receptor beta chains originate from one sample sequenced in a study of T cell repertoires in cytomegalovirus infection. TCRdb recomputed calls from the reads with MiXCR, one row per CDR3 protein. The top ten clones hold approximately 12% of a sample with just over 300,000 distinct CDR3 sequences, roughly a sixth of them seen once. Input material: PBMCs. These receptor sequences come from a human donor in good health (CMV status not recorded). Some clones in this sample may be carry-over from other donors' samples.

The rearrangement joins TRBV6-6 to TRBJ1-2; TRBD1 is a possible D gene (5 bases). V was cut by 0 bases and J by 10 bases, with 18 bases left in between. The CDR3 is 15 amino acids. Germline CDR1 MNHNY, CDR2 SVGAGI (reference sequence). CDR3 sequence: CASSYSKAGSIDYTF. The CDR3, as DNA: TGTGCCAGCAGTTACTCGAAGGCAGGGTCTATTGACTACACCTTC.

This sequence joins TRBV4-2 and TRBJ2-3; D perhaps matches TRBD2 (7 bases). The germline V and J ends were trimmed by 3 bases and 1 base, with 11 bases remaining between them. The CDR3 spans 15 residues. CDR1 and CDR2 (germline): LGHNA, YNFKEQ. In DNA, the CDR3 is TGTGCCAGCAGCCAGGGGGGGCCGGGCACAGATACGCAGTATTTT. The encoded protein is CASSQGGPGTDTQYF.

This clonotype was observed at least ten times. V is TRBV7-2 and J is TRBJ1-3; a possible D gene is TRBD1 (6 bases). The V end was cut by 5 bases, the J end by 2 bases, with 19 bases between. This CDR3 comprises 17 residues. Germline CDR1 and CDR2: SGHTA and FQGNSA. CDR3 residues: CASSGGAGEIPGNTIYF. The CDR3 DNA reads as TGTGCCAGCAGCGGAGGGGCAGGGGAAATTCCTGGAAACACCATATATTTT. Variable domain in full (rest from reference TRBV7-2 and TRBJ1-3): GAGVSQSPSNKVTEKGKDVELRCDPISGHTALYWYRQSLGQGLEFLIYFQGNSAPDKSGLPSDRFSAERTGGSVSTLTIQRTQQEDSAVYLCASSGGAGEIPGNTIYFGEGSWLTVV.

This clonotype occurred many times. The chain uses TRBV25-1 and TRBJ1-4; 8 bases are a match to TRBD1. Per the germline V gene, CDR1 is MGHDK and CDR2 is SYGVNS. The CDR3 consists of 16 residues. Trimming removed 5 bases from V and 7 bases from J; junction bases left unmatched: 12. CDR3 sequence reads: CASSPFLTGDGEKLFF. DNA of the CDR3: TGTGCCAGCAGTCCCTTTCTGACAGGGGATGGTGAAAAACTGTTTTTT. Filled out from reference TRBV25-1 and TRBJ1-4, the complete variable domain reads EADIYQTPRYLVIGTGKKITLECSQTMGHDKMYWYQQDPGMELHLIHYSYGVNSTEKGDLSSESTVSRIRTEHFPLTLESARPSHTSQYLCASSPFLTGDGEKLFFGSGTQLSVL.

This chain uses TRBV12-3 or TRBV12-4 with TRBJ1-5; a weak D match, TRBD1 (5 bases). Trimming removed 4 bases at V and 1 base at J, with 14 bases between. The CDR3 runs to 16 residues. CDR3 in DNA: TGTGCCAGCAGTTGGGGACGCCTCAGGAGCAATCAGCCCCAGCATTTT. It is translated as CASSWGRLRSNQPQHF.

This clonotype was picked up many times. The gene calls are TRBV28 and TRBJ2-7, with 8 bases matching TRBD1. With V trimmed by 5 bases and J by 6 bases, 9 bases remained unmatched. CDR3 length equals 14 residues. Germline CDR1 reads MDHEN; CDR2 reads SYDVKM. CDR3 in amino acids: CASSRPDRVPEQYF. The DNA of the CDR3 is TGTGCCAGCAGTCGACCGGACAGGGTACCCGAGCAGTACTTC.

This clonotype showed up many times. The chain links TRBV7-2 to TRBJ2-3; 8 bases are a match to TRBD2. With 0 bases clipped from V and 0 bases from J, the junction kept 2 bases outside the gene matches. The CDR3 spans 16 residues. Germline V lookup: CDR1 SGHTA, CDR2 FQGNSA. The CDR3 sequence is CASSLAGGGSTDTQYF. The CDR3 region has the DNA TGTGCCAGCAGCTTAGCCGGCGGGGGGAGCACAGATACGCAGTATTTT.

This clonotype was observed once. The chain employs TRBV20-1 and TRBJ2-1; D is unclear. V was cut by 6 bases and J by 5 bases, with 17 bases left in between. Germline lookup yields CDR1 DFQATT and CDR2 SNEGSKA (reference sequence). This CDR3 comprises 14 residues. CDR3 DNA sequence: TGCAGTGCCTCCGAGGTTAATGAAGACAATGAGCAGTTCTTC. This translates into CSASEVNEDNEQFF.

This clonotype was counted between two and nine times. This rearrangement joins TRBV12-3 or TRBV12-4 to TRBJ1-2; 7 bases agree with TRBD1. This CDR3 has 12 amino acids. J gave up 7 bases and V 7 bases, and 6 bases lay outside the gene matches. CDR3: CASTDRAAGYTF. The CDR3 region has the DNA TGTGCCAGCACCGACAGGGCGGCTGGCTACACCTTC.

This sequence joins TRBV4-2 and TRBJ1-6; no firm D call. This CDR3 is 14 amino acids long. In germline, CDR1 is LGHNA, CDR2 YNFKEQ. Trimming removed 0 bases at V and 7 bases at J, with 7 bases between. The CDR3 DNA follows: TGTGCCAGCAGCCAAGAGAACGGGAATTCACCCCTCCACTTT. Its protein is CASSQENGNSPLHF.

This clonotype was counted many times. V is TRBV4-3 and J is TRBJ2-5, with a tentative D call TRBD1 (6 bases). CDR1 LGHNA and CDR2 YSLEER come from the germline V gene. The CDR3 sequence is 15 residues long. The V end lost 0 bases, the J end lost 7 bases, and 15 bases lay between the germline ends. CDR3 DNA: TGCGCCAGCAGCCAAGAGGGGTGGGGGCCTCGGACCCAGTACTTC. It translates to CASSQEGWGPRTQYF.

This clonotype was recorded a few times. The chain couples TRBV28 to TRBJ1-6; D call uncertain. V lost 5 bases and J lost 8, with 19 bases in between. The CDR3 is made up of 16 amino acids. Germline CDR1 is MDHEN and CDR2 is SYDVKM. DNA of the CDR3: TGTGCCAGCAGTCCCCCGGGGTTGGTCCGGGATTCACCCCTCCACTTT. It codes for CASSPPGLVRDSPLHF.

The CDR3 DNA reads as TGTGCCAGCAGCTTAGCGAAAGAAACCATCGATGAGCAGTTCTTC. Its translation is CASSLAKETIDEQFF. This chain links TRBV7-9 with TRBJ2-1, with unresolved D. This CDR3 spans 15 amino acids. Trimming cost V 0 bases and J 8 bases, with 14 bases left between them. Per the germline V gene, CDR1 is SEHNR and CDR2 is FQNEAQ (reference sequence).

The chain combines TRBV2 with TRBJ1-2, with D possibly being TRBD1 (5 bases). The CDR3 spans 14 residues. Germline lookup yields CDR1 SNHLY and CDR2 FYNNEI. V dropped 4 bases and J dropped 6 bases, with 15 bases sitting between them. The CDR3 loop is CASSARGGENGYTF. In nucleotides, the CDR3 is TGTGCCAGCAGTGCACGGGGGGGAGAAAATGGCTACACCTTC.

This clonotype has at least ten counts. The chain carries TRBV19 and TRBJ1-5; maybe TRBD1 (6 bases). The CDR3 is made up of 14 amino acids. Germline V gene sequence: CDR1 LNHDA, CDR2 SQIVND (reference sequence). V lost 2 bases and J lost 7, with 12 bases in between. CDR3 sequence (DNA): TGTGCCAGTAGTATATCGGGGGGCGGCCAGCCCCAGCATTTT. Its translation is CASSISGGGQPQHF.

This clonotype has more than one count but fewer than ten. This chain uses TRBV4-1 with TRBJ2-1; 9 bases are a match to TRBD2. Germline values: CDR1 MGHRA, CDR2 YSYEKL. With V trimmed by 4 bases and J by 7 bases, 14 bases remained unmatched. The CDR3 is 17 residues long. CDR3 DNA sequence: TGCGCCAGCAGCCCCCTTTGGCGGGGGGGGCCGGATAATGAGCAGTTCTTC. It yields the protein CASSPLWRGGPDNEQFF.

This clonotype was recorded a few times. The CDR3 DNA follows: TGTGCCACCTCTCGAACGTCTCCAGATACGCAGTATTTT. Amino acids: CATSRTSPDTQYF. The V gene is TRBV19, the J gene TRBJ2-3; no reliable D call. Germline-derived CDR1 and CDR2 are LNHDA and SQIVND (reference sequence). V was shortened by 10 bases and J by 4 bases, with 15 bases between the two germline ends. The CDR3 is 13 amino acids.